This T cell receptor (beta chain) was profiled in a study of shared clonotypes between healthy human individuals. The CDR3 length is 15 residues. The V end was cut by 0 bases, the J end by 1 base, with 8 bases between. The germline V gene encodes CDR1 SGHTA and CDR2 FQGNSA. The data were produced by immunoSEQ multiplex PCR, yet TCRdb's version contains in-frame clones alone and is incomplete. Among about 610,000 clones, almost 97% were seen once, and the ten largest hold approximately 0.057%. Sequencing was carried out using naive CD4+ T cells sorted from blood. Sample subset: CD45RA+ positively selected. The clonotype was recovered from a woman aged 30 to 39 in good health. This chain joins TRBV7-2 and TRBJ2-3; possible D gene TRBD2, 5 bases. The CDR3 sequence is CASSLALLGTDTQYF. The CDR3 DNA reads TGTGCCAGCAGCTTAGCACTACTAGGCACAGATACGCAGTATTTT.